One T cell receptor beta chain is described in this entry. What it binds is unknown. Sequencing was performed with immunoSEQ multiplex PCR; in TCRdb, only in-frame clones are kept and a portion is missing. The sample contains about 590,000 clones, less than 97% of which appear only once. As defined, naive CD8 cells were CD45RO-negative and positively selected for CCR7, with terminally differentiated effector memory CD45RA+ cells excluded. This record comes from a study of shared clonotypes between healthy human individuals. Notes on the study in general: Apart from blood, nothing was sampled; tissue repertoires likely differ. Memory subsets had estimated richness that was generally smaller than that of naive subsets. Between a few donors, naive CD4 clonotypes were shared at a level of approximately 5%. Represented diversity, genetic and exposure-history alike, was limited by few donors.

What was sequenced was naive CD8+ T cells sorted from blood. This sequence was found in a woman in her twenties or thirties in good health.

For the CDR3, the DNA is TGTGCCGCGACTTCACCGGGACCCCGAGAAGATACGCAGTATTTT. Amino acid sequence: CAATSPGPREDTQYF. This rearrangement joins TRBV7-9 to TRBJ2-3; D possibly matches TRBD1 or TRBD2 (5 bases each). Trimming removed 11 bases from V and 5 bases from J, with 23 bases in between. This CDR3 contains 15 residues. Germline V gene lookup returns CDR1 SEHNR and CDR2 FQNEAQ (reference sequence).